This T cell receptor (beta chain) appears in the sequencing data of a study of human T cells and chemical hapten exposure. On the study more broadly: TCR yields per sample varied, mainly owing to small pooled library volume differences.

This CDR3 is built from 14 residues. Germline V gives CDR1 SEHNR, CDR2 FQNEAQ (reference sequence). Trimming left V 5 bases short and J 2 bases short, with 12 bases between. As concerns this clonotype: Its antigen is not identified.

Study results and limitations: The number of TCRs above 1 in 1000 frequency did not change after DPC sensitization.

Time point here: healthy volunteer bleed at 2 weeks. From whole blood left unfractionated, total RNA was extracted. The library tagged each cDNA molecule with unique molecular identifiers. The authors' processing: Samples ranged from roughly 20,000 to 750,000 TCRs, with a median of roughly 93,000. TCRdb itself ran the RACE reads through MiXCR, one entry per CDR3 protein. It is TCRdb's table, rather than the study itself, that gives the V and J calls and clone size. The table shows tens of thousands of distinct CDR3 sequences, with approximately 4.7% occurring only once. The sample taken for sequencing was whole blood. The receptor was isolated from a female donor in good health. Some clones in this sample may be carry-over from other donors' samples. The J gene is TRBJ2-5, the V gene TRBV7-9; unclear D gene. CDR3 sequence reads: CASSLFQGQETQYF. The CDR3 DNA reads TGTGCCAGCAGCCTATTTCAAGGGCAAGAGACCCAGTACTTC.